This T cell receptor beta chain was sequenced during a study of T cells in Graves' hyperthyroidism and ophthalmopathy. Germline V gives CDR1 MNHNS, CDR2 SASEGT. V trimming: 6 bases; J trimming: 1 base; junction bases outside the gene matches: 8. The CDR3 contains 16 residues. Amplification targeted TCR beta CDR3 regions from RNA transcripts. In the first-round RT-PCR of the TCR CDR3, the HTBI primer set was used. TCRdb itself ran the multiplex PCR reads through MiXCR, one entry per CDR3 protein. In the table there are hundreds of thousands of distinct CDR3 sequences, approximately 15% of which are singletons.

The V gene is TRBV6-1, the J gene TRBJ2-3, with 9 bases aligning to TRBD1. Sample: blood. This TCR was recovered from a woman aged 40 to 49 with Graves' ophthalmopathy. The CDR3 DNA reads TGTGCCAGCAGAAATCTACAGGGGGCAGGCACAGATACGCAGTATTTT. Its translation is CASRNLQGAGTDTQYF.